The sequence of this T cell receptor (beta chain) was determined in a study of T cells in localized non-small cell lung cancer. Clones were read by immunoSEQ multiplex PCR, and TCRdb kept only the in-frame ones, dropping some. The sample holds about 24,000 clones, 89% seen once. Germline V lookup: CDR1 SGDLS, CDR2 YYNGEE. CDR3 length: 14 residues. Trimming removed 2 bases from V and 4 bases from J, with 12 bases in between. The sequencing used peripheral blood, collected before any cancer treatment. This clonotype was sampled from a man between 40 and 70 years old with stage I squamous cell lung carcinoma. The chain couples TRBV9 to TRBJ1-2, with unresolved D. CDR3 region: CASSVIEGSYGYTF. CDR3 DNA: TGTGCCAGCAGCGTTATCGAGGGTAGCTATGGCTACACCTTC.